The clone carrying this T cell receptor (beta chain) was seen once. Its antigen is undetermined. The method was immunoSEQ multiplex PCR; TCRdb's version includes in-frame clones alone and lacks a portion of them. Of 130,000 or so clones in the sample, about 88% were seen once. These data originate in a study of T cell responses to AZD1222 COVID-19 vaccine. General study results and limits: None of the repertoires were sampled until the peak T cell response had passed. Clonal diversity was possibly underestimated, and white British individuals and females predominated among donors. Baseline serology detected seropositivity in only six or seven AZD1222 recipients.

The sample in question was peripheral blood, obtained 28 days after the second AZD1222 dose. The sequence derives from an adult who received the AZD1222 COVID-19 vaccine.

CDR3 sequence reads: CASRQGENTEAFF. Here the CDR3 DNA reads TGTGCCAGCAGACAGGGGGAGAACACTGAAGCTTTCTTT. V and J are TRBV11-2 and TRBJ1-1; 8 bases are shared with TRBD1. CDR1 is SGHAT, CDR2 FQNNGV, per germline. Germline trimming cut 6 bases from V and 1 base from J; bases unmatched to any gene: 1. The CDR3 totals 13 residues.